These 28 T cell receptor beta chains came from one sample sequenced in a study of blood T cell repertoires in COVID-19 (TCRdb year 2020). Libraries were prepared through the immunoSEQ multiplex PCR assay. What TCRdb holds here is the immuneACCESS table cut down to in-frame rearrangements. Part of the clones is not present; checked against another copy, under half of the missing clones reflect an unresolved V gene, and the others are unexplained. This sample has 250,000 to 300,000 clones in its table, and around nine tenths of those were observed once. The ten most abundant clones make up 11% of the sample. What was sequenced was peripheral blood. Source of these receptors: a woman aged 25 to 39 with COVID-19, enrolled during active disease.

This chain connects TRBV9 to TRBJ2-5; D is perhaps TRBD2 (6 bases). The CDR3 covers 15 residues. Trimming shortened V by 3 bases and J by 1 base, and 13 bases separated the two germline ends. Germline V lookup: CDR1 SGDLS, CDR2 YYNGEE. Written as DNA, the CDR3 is TGTGCCAGCAGCGCGAGAACTAGCAGCCAAGAGACCCAGTACTTC. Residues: CASSARTSSQETQYF.

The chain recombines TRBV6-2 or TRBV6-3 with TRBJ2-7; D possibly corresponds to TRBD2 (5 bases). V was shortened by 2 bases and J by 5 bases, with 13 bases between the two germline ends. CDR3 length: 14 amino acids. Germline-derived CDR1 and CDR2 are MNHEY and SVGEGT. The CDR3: CASSYGREGDEQYF. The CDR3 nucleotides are TGTGCCAGCAGTTACGGTCGGGAAGGCGACGAGCAGTACTTC.

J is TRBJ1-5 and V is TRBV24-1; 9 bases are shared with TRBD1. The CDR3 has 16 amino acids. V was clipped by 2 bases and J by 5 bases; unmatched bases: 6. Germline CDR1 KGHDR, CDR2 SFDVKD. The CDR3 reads CATSDSGQGKYQPQHF. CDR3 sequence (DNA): TGTGCCACCAGTGATTCGGGACAGGGAAAATATCAGCCCCAGCATTTT.

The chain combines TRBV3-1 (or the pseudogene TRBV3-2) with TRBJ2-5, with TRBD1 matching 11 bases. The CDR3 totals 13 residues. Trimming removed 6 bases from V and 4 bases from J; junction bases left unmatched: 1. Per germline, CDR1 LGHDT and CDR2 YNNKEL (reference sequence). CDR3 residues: CASRDRGLETQYF. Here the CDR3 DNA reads TGTGCCAGCAGGGACAGGGGGCTAGAGACCCAGTACTTC.

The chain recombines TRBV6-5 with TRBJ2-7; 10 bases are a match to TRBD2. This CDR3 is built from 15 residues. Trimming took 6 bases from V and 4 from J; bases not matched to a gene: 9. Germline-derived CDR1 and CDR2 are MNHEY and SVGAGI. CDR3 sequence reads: CASSQPGLAQYEQYF. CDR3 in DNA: TGTGCCAGCAGCCAACCGGGACTAGCGCAATACGAGCAGTACTTC.

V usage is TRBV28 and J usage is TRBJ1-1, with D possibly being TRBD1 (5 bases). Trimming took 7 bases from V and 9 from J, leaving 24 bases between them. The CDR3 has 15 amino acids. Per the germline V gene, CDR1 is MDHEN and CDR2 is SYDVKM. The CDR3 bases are TGTGCCAGCATTACACCTCCCCTAGGTAGGACACAAGCTTTCTTT. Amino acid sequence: CASITPPLGRTQAFF. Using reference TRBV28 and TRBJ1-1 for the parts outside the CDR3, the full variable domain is DVKVTQSSRYLVKRTGEKVFLECVQDMDHENMFWYRQDPGLGLRLIYFSYDVKMKEKGDIPEGYSVSREKKERFSLILESASTNQTSMYLCASITPPLGRTQAFFGQGTRLTVV.

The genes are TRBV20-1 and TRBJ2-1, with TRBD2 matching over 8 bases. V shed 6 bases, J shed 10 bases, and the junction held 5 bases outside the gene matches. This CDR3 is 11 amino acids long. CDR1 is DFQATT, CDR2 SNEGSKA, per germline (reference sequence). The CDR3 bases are TGCAGTGCGGATTCGGGAGGGGAGCAGTTCTTC. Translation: CSADSGGEQFF.

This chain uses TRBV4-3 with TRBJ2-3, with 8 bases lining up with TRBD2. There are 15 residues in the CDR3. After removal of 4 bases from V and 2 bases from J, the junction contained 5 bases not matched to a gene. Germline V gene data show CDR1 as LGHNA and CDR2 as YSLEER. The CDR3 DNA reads TGCGCCAGCAGCCTCTCAGCGGGAGACACAGATACGCAGTATTTT. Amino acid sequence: CASSLSAGDTDTQYF.

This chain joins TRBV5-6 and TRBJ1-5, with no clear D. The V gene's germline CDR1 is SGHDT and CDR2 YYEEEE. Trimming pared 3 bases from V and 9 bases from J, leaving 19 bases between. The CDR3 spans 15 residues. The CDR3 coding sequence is TGTGCCAGCAGCTCTTTAGACGGGTCAAGCCGGCCCCAGCATTTT. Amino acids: CASSSLDGSSRPQHF.

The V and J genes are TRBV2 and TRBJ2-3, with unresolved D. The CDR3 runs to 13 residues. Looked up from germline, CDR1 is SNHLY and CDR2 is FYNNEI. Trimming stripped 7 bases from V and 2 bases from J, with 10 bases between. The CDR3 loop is CASKARSTDTQYF. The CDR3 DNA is TGTGCCAGCAAGGCTAGATCCACAGATACGCAGTATTTT.

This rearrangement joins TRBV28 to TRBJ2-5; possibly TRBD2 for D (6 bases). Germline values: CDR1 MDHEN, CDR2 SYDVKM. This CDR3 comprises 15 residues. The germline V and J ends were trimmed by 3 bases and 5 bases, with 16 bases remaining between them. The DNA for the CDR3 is TGTGCCAGCAGTTTTGTCGGGGGTCTCACGGAGACCCAGTACTTC. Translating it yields CASSFVGGLTETQYF.

CDR3 region: CASSRLSGVTDTQYF. CDR3 DNA sequence: TGTGCCAGCAGCCGACTTAGCGGGGTCACAGATACGCAGTATTTT. J is TRBJ2-3 and V is TRBV11-2; 8 positions agree with TRBD2. Looked up from germline, CDR1 is SGHAT and CDR2 is FQNNGV. There are 15 residues in the CDR3. V was clipped by 5 bases and J by 2 bases; unmatched bases: 6.

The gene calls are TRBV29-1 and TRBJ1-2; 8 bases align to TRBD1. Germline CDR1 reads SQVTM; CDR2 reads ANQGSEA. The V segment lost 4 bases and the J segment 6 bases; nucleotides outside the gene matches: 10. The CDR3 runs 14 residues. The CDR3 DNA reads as TGCAGCGTTGCCAGGCAGGGGGCAATGGATGGCTACACCTTC. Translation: CSVARQGAMDGYTF. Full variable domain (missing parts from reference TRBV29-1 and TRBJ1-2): SAVISQKPSRDICQRGTSLTIQCQVDSQVTMMFWYRQQPGQSLTLIATANQGSEATYESGFVIDKFPISRPNLTFSTLTVSNMSPEDSSIYLCSVARQGAMDGYTFGSGTRLTVV.

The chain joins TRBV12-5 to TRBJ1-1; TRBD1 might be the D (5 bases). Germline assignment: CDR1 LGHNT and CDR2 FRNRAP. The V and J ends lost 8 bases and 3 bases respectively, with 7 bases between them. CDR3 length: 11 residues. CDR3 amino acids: CASSRDTEAFF. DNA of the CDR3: TGTGCTAGTTCCAGGGACACTGAAGCTTTCTTT.

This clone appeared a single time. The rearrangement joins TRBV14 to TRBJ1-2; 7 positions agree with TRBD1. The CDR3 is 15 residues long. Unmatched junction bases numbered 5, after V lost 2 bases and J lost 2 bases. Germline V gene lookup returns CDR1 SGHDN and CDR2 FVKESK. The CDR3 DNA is TGTGCCAGCAGCCAACTAGGGGGCCTCAACTATGGCTACACCTTC. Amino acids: CASSQLGGLNYGYTF.

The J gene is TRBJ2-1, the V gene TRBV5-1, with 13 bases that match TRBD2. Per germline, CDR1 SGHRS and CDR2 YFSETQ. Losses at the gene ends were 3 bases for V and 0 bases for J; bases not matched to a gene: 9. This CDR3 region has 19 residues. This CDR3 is CASSSGLAGLTISYNEQFF. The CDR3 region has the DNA TGCGCCAGCAGCTCGGGACTAGCGGGACTCACTATCTCCTACAATGAGCAGTTCTTC.

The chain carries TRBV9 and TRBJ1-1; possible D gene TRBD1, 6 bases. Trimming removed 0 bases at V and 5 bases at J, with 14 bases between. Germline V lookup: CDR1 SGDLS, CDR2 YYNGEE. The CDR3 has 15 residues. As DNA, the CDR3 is TGTGCCAGCAGCGTAGACGGGGGGCATTATACTGAAGCTTTCTTT. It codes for CASSVDGGHYTEAFF.

This CDR3 is CASSGGWAYNEQFF. CDR3 DNA sequence: TGTGCCAGCAGTGGCGGGTGGGCCTACAATGAGCAGTTCTTC. V is TRBV2 and J is TRBJ2-1; TRBD2 might be the D (5 bases). V lost 4 bases and J lost 2, with 9 bases in between. CDR1 SNHLY and CDR2 FYNNEI come from the germline V gene. This CDR3 is 14 amino acids long. The full variable domain, rest sourced from reference TRBV2 and TRBJ2-1, is EPEVTQTPSHQVTQMGQEVILRCVPISNHLYFYWYRQILGQKVEFLVSFYNNEISEKSEIFDDQFSVERPDGSNFTLKIRSTKLEDSAMYFCASSGGWAYNEQFFGPGTRLTVL.

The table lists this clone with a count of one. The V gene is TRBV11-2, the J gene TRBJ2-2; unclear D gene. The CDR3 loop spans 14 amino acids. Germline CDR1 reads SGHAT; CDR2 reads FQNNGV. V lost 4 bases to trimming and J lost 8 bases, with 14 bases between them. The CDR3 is CASSWFEVRGELFF. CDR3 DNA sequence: TGTGCCAGCAGCTGGTTTGAGGTTCGGGGGGAGCTGTTTTTT.

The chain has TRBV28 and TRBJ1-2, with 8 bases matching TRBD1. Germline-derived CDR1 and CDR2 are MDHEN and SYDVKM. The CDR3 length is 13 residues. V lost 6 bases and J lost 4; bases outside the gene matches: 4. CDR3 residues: CASRPGQVYGYTF. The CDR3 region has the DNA TGTGCCAGCAGACCGGGACAGGTCTATGGCTACACCTTC.

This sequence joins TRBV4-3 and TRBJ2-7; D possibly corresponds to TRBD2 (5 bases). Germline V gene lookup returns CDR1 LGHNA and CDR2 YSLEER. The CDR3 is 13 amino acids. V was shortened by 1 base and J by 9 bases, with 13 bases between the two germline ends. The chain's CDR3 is CASSQGGRGRQYF. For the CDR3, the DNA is TGCGCCAGCAGCCAAGGTGGTCGGGGAAGGCAGTACTTC.

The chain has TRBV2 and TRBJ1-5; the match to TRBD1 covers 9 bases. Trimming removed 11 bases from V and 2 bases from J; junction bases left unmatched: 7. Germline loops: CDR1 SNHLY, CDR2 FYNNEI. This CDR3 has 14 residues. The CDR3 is CAGSRTGGNQPQHF. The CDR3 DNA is TGTGCCGGCTCCCGGACAGGGGGCAATCAGCCCCAGCATTTT.

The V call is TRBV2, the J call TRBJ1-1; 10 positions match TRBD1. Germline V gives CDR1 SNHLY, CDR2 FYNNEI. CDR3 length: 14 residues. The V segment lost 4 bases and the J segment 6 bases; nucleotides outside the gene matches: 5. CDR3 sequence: CASSARDRGAEAFF. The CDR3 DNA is TGTGCCAGCAGTGCCCGGGACAGGGGCGCTGAAGCTTTCTTT.

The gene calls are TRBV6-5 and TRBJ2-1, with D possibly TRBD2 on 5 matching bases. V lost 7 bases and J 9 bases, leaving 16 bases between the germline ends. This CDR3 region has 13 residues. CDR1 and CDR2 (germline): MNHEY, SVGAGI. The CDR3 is CASTPRAFGEQFF. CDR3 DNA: TGTGCCAGCACCCCGCGGGCCTTCGGTGAGCAGTTCTTC.

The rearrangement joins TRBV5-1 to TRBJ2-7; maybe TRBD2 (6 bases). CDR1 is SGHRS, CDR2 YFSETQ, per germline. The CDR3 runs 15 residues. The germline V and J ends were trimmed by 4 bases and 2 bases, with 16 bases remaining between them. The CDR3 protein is CASSPLPGGPYEQYF. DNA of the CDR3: TGCGCCAGCAGCCCCCTCCCCGGGGGACCCTACGAGCAGTACTTC.

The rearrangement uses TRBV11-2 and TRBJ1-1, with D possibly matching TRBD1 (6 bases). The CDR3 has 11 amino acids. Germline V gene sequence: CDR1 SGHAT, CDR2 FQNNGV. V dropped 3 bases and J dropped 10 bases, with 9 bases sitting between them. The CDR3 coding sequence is TGTGCCAGCAGCTTCACAGGGCGAGCTTTCTTT. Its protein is CASSFTGRAFF. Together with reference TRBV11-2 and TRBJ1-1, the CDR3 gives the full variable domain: EAGVAQSPRYKIIEKRQSVAFWCNPISGHATLYWYQQILGQGPKLLIQFQNNGVVDDSQLPKDRFSAERLKGVDSTLKIQPAKLEDSAVYLCASSFTGRAFFGQGTRLTVV.

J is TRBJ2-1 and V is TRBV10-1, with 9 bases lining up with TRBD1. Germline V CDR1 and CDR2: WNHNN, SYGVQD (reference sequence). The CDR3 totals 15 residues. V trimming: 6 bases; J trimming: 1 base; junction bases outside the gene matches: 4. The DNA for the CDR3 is TGCGCCAGCAGCCCCGGGACAGGGTCCTACAATGAGCAGTTCTTC. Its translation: CASSPGTGSYNEQFF.

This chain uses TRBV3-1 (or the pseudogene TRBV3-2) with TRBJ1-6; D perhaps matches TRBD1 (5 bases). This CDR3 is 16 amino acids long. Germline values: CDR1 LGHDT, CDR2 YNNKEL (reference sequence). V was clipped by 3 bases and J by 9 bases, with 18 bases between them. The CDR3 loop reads CASSQGPPQRGSPLHF. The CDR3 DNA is TGTGCCAGCAGCCAGGGGCCCCCTCAGCGCGGTTCACCCCTCCACTTT.